This TCR beta chain derives from a study of response to subunit inactivated influenza vaccine. Notes on the study in general: It was suggested by the authors that few new T cells are recruited by each seasonal influenza vaccination.

TCRdb analysed the RT-PCR reads with MiXCR anew, one entry per CDR3 protein. This sample has 590,000 or so distinct CDR3 sequences; less than 15% occur once, and the top ten carry 7.5% to 8%. This clonotype turned up a few times. Its cognate antigen is unknown. CDR3 length equals 15 residues. V was cut by 2 bases and J by 0 bases, with 10 bases left in between. The starting material was PBMCs from blood, obtained 14 to 15 days before vaccination. The sequence derives from a middle-aged man who received an inactivated influenza vaccine. J is TRBJ1-1 and V is TRBV12-3 or TRBV12-4, with unresolved D. The CDR3 reads CASSLQQGMNTEAFF. The CDR3 DNA sequence: TGTGCCAGCAGTTTACAGCAAGGGATGAACACTGAAGCTTTCTTT.